This T cell receptor (beta chain) was recorded in a study of early T cells in non-severe SARS-CoV-2 infection. This clonotype was observed at least ten times. TCRdb called the 5' RACE reads again in MiXCR, with one record for every CDR3 protein. The profile shows around 94,000 distinct CDR3 sequences, 10% to 15% of them singletons. The sequence was collected from an adult who was a healthcare worker with PCR-confirmed SARS-CoV-2 infection or an uninfected control (not recorded which). Sequenced input: whole blood.

The CDR3 sequence: CASSQLWVTRRTEAFF. CDR3 DNA: TGTGCCAGCAGCCAATTGTGGGTTACGAGAAGGACTGAAGCTTTCTTT. The V and J genes are TRBV3-1 and TRBJ1-1; D call uncertain. CDR3 length: 16 amino acids. Germline V gene lookup returns CDR1 LGHDT and CDR2 YNNKEL (reference sequence). V shed 2 bases and J shed 5 bases, with 18 bases lying between them.